The 23 T cell receptor beta chains given below trace back to one sample, sequenced in a study of CD8 T cells in Susac syndrome (dated by TCRdb to about 2019). Libraries came from the immunoSEQ multiplex PCR assay. RNA was extracted with the RNeasy kit and roughly 0.45 to 1 ug was reverse transcribed using random hexamers. Using fastp at Q25 and MiXCR, TCRdb reprocessed the public reads and kept productive beta chains. Every entry covers one CDR3 protein and lists the most common genes and DNA from its rows. This sample gives fewer than 350,000 distinct CDR3 sequences in total; about 82% of them show up just once. Roughly 0.21% of the sample goes to the ten largest clones. The source material was CD8+ T cells from PBMCs. The receptors here all came from a human donor with multiple sclerosis.

This chain links TRBV7-2 with TRBJ2-2; D tentatively reads TRBD1 or TRBD2 (5 bases each). V lost 5 bases, J lost 1 base, and 14 bases lay in between. Germline V lookup: CDR1 SGHTA, CDR2 FQGNSA. The CDR3 totals 16 residues. CDR3 coding DNA: TGTGCCAGCAGCGGGCTCGGGGCAGAGAACACCGGGGAGCTGTTTTTT. It yields the protein CASSGLGAENTGELFF.

The V call is TRBV19, the J call TRBJ1-2; 8 bases fit TRBD1. Trimming took 1 base from V and 3 from J; bases not matched to a gene: 4. CDR1 and CDR2 from the germline V gene are LNHDA and SQIVND (reference sequence). The CDR3 is 15 residues long. CDR3 loop: CASSIAQGEHYGYTF. CDR3 coding DNA: TGTGCCAGTAGTATAGCACAGGGGGAACACTATGGCTACACCTTC.

The chain recombines TRBV5-4 with TRBJ2-5; no firm D call. Trimming left V 4 bases short and J 3 bases short, with 19 bases between. From germline, CDR1 is SGHNT and CDR2 YYREEE (reference sequence). The CDR3 has 16 residues. CDR3 nucleotide sequence: TGTGCCAGCAGCCTGGACCGGGCCATTACTAAAGAGACCCAGTACTTC. Protein: CASSLDRAITKETQYF.

This clonotype came up once. The chain employs TRBV28 and TRBJ2-5; TRBD2 is a possible D gene (5 bases). Germline V lookup: CDR1 MDHEN, CDR2 SYDVKM. The CDR3 totals 14 residues. V lost 5 bases to trimming and J lost 5 bases, with 15 bases between them. CDR3 region: CASSLLRGAETQYF. CDR3 coding DNA: TGTGCCAGCAGTCTCTTACGGGGAGCGGAGACCCAGTACTTC.

The CDR3 coding sequence is TGTGCCAGCAGTGTGGTGGGACCGCAGAAAACAGATACGCAGTATTTT. Protein: CASSVVGPQKTDTQYF. The rearrangement links TRBV25-1 to TRBJ2-3, with D possibly being TRBD1 or TRBD2 (5 bases each). Trimming cost V 4 bases and J 3 bases, with 17 bases left between them. The CDR3 consists of 16 residues. CDR1 and CDR2 from the germline V gene are MGHDK and SYGVNS.

This sequence joins TRBV28 and TRBJ2-7, with 9 bases identical to TRBD2. Per the germline V gene, CDR1 is MDHEN and CDR2 is SYDVKM. The V gene end was trimmed by 6 bases and the J gene end by 2 bases; junction bases not matched to a gene: 8. This CDR3 is 15 amino acids long. The CDR3 spells CASRPWAGGPYEQYF. The DNA of the CDR3 is TGTGCCAGCAGGCCCTGGGCGGGAGGGCCCTACGAGCAGTACTTC.

CDR3 residues: CAMGTLAEQYF. In nucleotides, the CDR3 is TGTGCCATGGGGACCCTCGCCGAGCAGTACTTC. This sequence joins TRBV7-9 and TRBJ2-7; the D gene could be TRBD1 or TRBD2 (5 bases each). Germline V gene lookup returns CDR1 SEHNR and CDR2 FQNEAQ (reference sequence). This CDR3 has 11 amino acids. Trimming took off 10 bases at V and 6 bases at J, with 13 bases between the two ends.

The V and J genes are TRBV4-3 and TRBJ1-2, with a weak D call TRBD1 (6 bases). The germline V gene encodes CDR1 LGHNA and CDR2 YSLEER. This CDR3 contains 15 residues. V was cut by 0 bases and J by 8 bases, with 16 bases left in between. The DNA of the CDR3 is TGCGCCAGCAGCCAAGATTTAAACAGGGCTTTCGGCTACACCTTC. As protein: CASSQDLNRAFGYTF.

The chain employs TRBV11-1 and TRBJ2-1; 8 bases match TRBD1. After removal of 0 bases from V and 3 bases from J, the junction contained 10 bases not matched to a gene. Germline CDR1 reads SGHAT; CDR2 reads FQDESV (reference sequence). This CDR3 spans 18 amino acids. As DNA, the CDR3 is TGTGCCAGCAGCTTAGCGCTATTCCAGGGGGCCCTCTACAATGAGCAGTTCTTC. This gives the protein CASSLALFQGALYNEQFF.

The chain uses TRBV6-5 and TRBJ1-5; possibly TRBD1 for D (5 bases). From germline, CDR1 is MNHEY and CDR2 SVGAGI. V was cut by 8 bases and J by 5 bases, with 13 bases left in between. The CDR3 totals 13 residues. The chain's CDR3 is CASPGDPHQPQHF. CDR3 DNA sequence: TGTGCCAGCCCTGGGGACCCCCATCAGCCCCAGCATTTT.

The CDR3 sequence is CASSLGTGDQDEQYF. The DNA for the CDR3 is TGTGCCAGCAGCTTAGGGACAGGGGACCAAGACGAGCAGTACTTC. V gene TRBV7-9 combines with J gene TRBJ2-7; the match to TRBD1 covers 9 bases. The CDR3 sequence is 15 residues long. V lost 1 base, J lost 5 bases, and 6 bases stayed unmatched. The germline V gene has CDR1 SEHNR and CDR2 FQNEAQ (reference sequence).

The chain recombines TRBV25-1 with TRBJ1-2; D unresolved. Germline V gene lookup returns CDR1 MGHDK and CDR2 SYGVNS. The V gene lost 8 bases and the J gene lost 8 bases, with 18 bases spanning the gap. The CDR3 is 13 residues long. The DNA of the CDR3 is TGTGCCAGCGGCGGCGTCGGTTTGTTCGGCTACACCTTC. Translated, it gives CASGGVGLFGYTF.

The gene calls are TRBV20-1 and TRBJ1-2; the D is unclear. Germline V CDR1 and CDR2: DFQATT, SNEGSKA (reference sequence). V was cut by 3 bases and J by 8 bases, with 13 bases left in between. The CDR3 contains 12 residues. CDR3 amino acids: CSASKGGSGYTF. The CDR3, as DNA: TGCAGTGCTAGTAAGGGAGGATCCGGCTACACCTTC.

The chain recombines TRBV7-7 with TRBJ2-1; perhaps TRBD2 as D (6 bases). Germline V gene sequence: CDR1 SSHAT, CDR2 FNYEAQ (reference sequence). CDR3 size: 16 residues. V was shortened by 1 base and J by 3 bases, with 13 bases between the two germline ends. In nucleotides, the CDR3 is TGTGCCAGCAGCTTAGTCCCGGGAGAAGTCTACAATGAGCAGTTCTTC. Translation gives CASSLVPGEVYNEQFF.

The chain combines TRBV28 with TRBJ2-7; 10 bases match TRBD2. CDR3 length: 16 amino acids. CDR1 is MDHEN and CDR2 is SYDVKM in the germline V gene. Germline trimming cut 2 bases from V and 5 bases from J; bases unmatched to any gene: 9. In DNA, the CDR3 is TGTGCCAGCAGTTTAAATCCTAGCGGGAGTGGCGACGAGCAGTACTTC. Translation: CASSLNPSGSGDEQYF.

CDR3 sequence reads: CASSQGPRTAGNTIYF. CDR3 nucleotide sequence: TGCGCCAGCAGCCAAGGACCCCGGACGGCTGGAAACACCATATATTTT. The V call is TRBV4-3, the J call TRBJ1-3; D remains ambiguous. The V end lost 1 base, the J end lost 2 bases, and 12 bases lay between the germline ends. Germline V gene lookup returns CDR1 LGHNA and CDR2 YSLEER. The CDR3 loop spans 16 amino acids.

The chain carries TRBV5-6 and TRBJ1-1, with a possible D match to TRBD1 (6 bases). V lost 0 bases and J lost 5, with 14 bases in between. The CDR3 extends over 15 amino acids. Germline CDR1 reads SGHDT; CDR2 reads YYEEEE. CDR3 in DNA: TGTGCCAGCAGCTTGGCCTCAGGGGTCTATACTGAAGCTTTCTTT. Protein product: CASSLASGVYTEAFF.

This clonotype was seen only a few times. V and J are TRBV27 and TRBJ2-1, with 11 bases lining up with TRBD2. J was trimmed by 6 bases and V by 5 bases; bases with no gene match: 3. The CDR3 contains 14 residues. Germline V gene lookup returns CDR1 MNHEY and CDR2 SMNVEV (reference sequence). The CDR3: CASSLLAGVNEQFF. The CDR3 DNA sequence: TGTGCCAGCAGTCTACTAGCGGGAGTCAATGAGCAGTTCTTC.

This chain joins TRBV6-2 or TRBV6-3 and TRBJ2-1, with D uncertain. Trimming left V 4 bases short and J 3 bases short, with 7 bases between. This CDR3 comprises 13 residues. From germline, CDR1 is MNHEY and CDR2 SVGEGT. This CDR3 is CASSSHYYNEQFF. In DNA, the CDR3 is TGTGCCAGCAGTTCACACTACTACAATGAGCAGTTCTTC.

The rearrangement joins TRBV12-3 or TRBV12-4 to TRBJ2-6; D perhaps matches TRBD2 (5 bases). V dropped 3 bases and J dropped 0 bases, with 24 bases sitting between them. The CDR3 has 21 amino acids. CDR3 DNA sequence: TGTGCCAGCAGTTTCCGGTCCGGGAACCTCGTCCTTTTCTCTGGGGCCAACGTCCTGACTTTC. Translation: CASSFRSGNLVLFSGANVLTF.

The chain joins TRBV24-1 to TRBJ1-2, with D perhaps TRBD1 (5 bases). The germline V gene has CDR1 KGHDR and CDR2 SFDVKD. V dropped 4 bases and J dropped 6 bases, with 20 bases sitting between them. The CDR3 has 16 amino acids. CDR3 DNA: TGTGCCACCAGTGAGTCCCCCGGGACGGAGGATCATGGCTACACCTTC. It yields the protein CATSESPGTEDHGYTF.

CDR3 DNA: TGTGCCAGCAGCTTAGAGGCCAGAGCAACCTACGAGCAGTACTTC. This encodes CASSLEARATYEQYF. This chain links TRBV7-6 with TRBJ2-7; D gene ambiguous. The germline V gene has CDR1 SGHVS and CDR2 FNYEAQ. The CDR3 extends over 15 amino acids. Trimming shortened V by 1 base and J by 2 bases, and 12 bases separated the two germline ends.

Here the CDR3 DNA reads TGTGCCTGGAGGGAGAGTTTCGCCCAGAATTCACCCCTCCACTTT. It yields the protein CAWRESFAQNSPLHF. The chain carries TRBV30 and TRBJ1-6; D remains ambiguous. Per the germline V gene, CDR1 is GTSNPN and CDR2 is SVGIG (reference sequence). The CDR3 is 15 amino acids. The V gene lost 3 bases and the J gene lost 7 bases, with 16 bases spanning the gap.